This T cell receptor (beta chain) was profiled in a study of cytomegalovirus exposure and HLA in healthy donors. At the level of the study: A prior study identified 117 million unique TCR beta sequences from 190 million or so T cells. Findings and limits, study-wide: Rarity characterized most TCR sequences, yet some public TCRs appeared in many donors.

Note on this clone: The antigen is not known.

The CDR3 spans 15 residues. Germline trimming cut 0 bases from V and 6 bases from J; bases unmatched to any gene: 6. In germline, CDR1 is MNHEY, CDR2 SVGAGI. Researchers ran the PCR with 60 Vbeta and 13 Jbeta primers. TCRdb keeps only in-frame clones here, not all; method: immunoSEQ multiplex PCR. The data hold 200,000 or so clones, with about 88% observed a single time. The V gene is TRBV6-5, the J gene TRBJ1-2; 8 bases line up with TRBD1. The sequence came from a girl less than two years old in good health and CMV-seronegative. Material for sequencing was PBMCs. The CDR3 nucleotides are TGTGCCAGCAGTTACTCATTTGACAGGGGAAATGGCTACACCTTC. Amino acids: CASSYSFDRGNGYTF.